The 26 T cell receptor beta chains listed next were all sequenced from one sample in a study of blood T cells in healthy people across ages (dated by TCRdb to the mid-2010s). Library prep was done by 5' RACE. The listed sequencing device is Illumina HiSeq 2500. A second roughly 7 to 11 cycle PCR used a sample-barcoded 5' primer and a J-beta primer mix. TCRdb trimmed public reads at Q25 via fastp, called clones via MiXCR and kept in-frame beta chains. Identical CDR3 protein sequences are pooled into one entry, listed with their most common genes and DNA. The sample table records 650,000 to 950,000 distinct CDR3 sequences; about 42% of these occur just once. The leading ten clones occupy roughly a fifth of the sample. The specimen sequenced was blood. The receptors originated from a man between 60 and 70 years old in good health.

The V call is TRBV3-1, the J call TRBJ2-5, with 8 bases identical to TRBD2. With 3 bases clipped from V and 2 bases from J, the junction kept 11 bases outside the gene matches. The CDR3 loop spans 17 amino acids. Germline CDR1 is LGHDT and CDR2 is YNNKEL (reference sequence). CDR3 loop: CASSHIIIAGRQETQYF. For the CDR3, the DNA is TGTGCCAGCAGCCATATTATCATAGCGGGACGTCAAGAGACCCAGTACTTC.

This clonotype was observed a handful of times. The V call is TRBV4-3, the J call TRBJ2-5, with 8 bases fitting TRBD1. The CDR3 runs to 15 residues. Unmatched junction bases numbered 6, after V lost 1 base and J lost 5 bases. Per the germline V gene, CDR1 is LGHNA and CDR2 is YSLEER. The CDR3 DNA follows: TGCGCCAGCAGCCAAGGACAGGGGACGGCGGAGACCCAGTACTTC. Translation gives CASSQGQGTAETQYF.

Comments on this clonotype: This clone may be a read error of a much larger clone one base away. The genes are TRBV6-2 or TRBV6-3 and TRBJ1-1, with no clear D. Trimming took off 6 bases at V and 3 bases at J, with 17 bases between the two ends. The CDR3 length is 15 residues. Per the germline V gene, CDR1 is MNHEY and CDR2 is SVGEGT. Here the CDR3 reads CASREQGPSDTEAFF. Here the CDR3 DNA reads TGTGCCAGCAGAGAACAAGGACCCTCGGACACTGAAGCTTTCTTT.

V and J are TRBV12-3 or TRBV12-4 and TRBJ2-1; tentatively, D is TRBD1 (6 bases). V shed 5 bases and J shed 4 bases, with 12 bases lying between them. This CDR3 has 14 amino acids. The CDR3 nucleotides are TGTGCCAGCAGTGTTAGACAGGTGTACAATGAGCAGTTCTTC. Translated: CASSVRQVYNEQFF.

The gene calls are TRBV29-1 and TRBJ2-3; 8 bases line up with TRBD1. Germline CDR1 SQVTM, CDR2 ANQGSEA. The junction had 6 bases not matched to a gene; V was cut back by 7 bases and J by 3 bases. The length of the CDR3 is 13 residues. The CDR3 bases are TGCAGCGCTAGACAGGGGATTACAGATACGCAGTATTTT. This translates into CSARQGITDTQYF.

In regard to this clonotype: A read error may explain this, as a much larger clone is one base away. The chain's CDR3 is CASSVRGRDYGYTF. CDR3 DNA: TGTGCCAGCAGCGTGAGGGGCCGGGACTATGGCTACACCTTC. V is TRBV13 and J is TRBJ1-2; tentatively, D is TRBD1 (5 bases). The V gene lost 5 bases and the J gene lost 3 bases, with 13 bases spanning the gap. Germline V gene sequence: CDR1 PRHDT, CDR2 FYEKMQ (reference sequence). There are 14 residues in the CDR3.

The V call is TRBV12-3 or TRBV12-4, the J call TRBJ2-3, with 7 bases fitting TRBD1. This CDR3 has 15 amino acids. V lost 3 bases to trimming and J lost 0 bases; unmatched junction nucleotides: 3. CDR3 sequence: CASSFGTASTDTQYF. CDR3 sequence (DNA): TGTGCCAGCAGTTTCGGGACAGCTAGCACAGATACGCAGTATTTT.

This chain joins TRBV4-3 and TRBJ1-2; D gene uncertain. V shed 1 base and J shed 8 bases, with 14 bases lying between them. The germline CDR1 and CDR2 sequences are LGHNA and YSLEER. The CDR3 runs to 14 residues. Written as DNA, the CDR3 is TGCGCCAGCAGCCAAGGATTGGGGTGGAAAGGCTACACCTTC. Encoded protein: CASSQGLGWKGYTF.

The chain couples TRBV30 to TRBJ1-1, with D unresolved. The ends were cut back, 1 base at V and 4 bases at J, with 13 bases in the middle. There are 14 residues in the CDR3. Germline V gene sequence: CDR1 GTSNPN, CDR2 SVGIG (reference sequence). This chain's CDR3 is CAWSGIDMVTEAFF. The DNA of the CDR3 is TGTGCCTGGAGTGGGATCGACATGGTCACTGAAGCTTTCTTT.

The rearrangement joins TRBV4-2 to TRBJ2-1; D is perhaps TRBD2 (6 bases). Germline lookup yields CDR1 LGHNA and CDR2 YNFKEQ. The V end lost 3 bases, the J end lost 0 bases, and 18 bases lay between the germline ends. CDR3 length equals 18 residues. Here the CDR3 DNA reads TGTGCCAGCAGCCAGTACCTAGCGTCAACTTACTCCTACAATGAGCAGTTCTTC. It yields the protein CASSQYLASTYSYNEQFF.

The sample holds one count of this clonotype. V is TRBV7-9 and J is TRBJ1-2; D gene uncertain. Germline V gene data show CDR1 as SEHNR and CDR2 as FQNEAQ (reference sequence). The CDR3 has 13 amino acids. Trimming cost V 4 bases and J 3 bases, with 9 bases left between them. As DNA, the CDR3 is TGTGCCAGCAGCTCGCAGGACGACTATGGCTACACCTTC. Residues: CASSSQDDYGYTF.

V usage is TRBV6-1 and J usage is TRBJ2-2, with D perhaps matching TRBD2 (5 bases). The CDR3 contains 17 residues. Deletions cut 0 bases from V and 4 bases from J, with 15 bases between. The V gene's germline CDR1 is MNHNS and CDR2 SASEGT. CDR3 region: CASSEALGEFPTGELFF. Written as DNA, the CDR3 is TGTGCCAGCAGTGAAGCGCTTGGGGAGTTCCCCACCGGGGAGCTGTTTTTT.

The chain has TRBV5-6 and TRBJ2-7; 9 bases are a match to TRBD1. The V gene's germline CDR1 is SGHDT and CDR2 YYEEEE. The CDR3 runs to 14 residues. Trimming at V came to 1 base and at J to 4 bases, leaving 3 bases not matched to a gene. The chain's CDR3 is CASSLWTGEYEQYF. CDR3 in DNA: TGTGCCAGCAGCTTGTGGACAGGGGAATACGAGCAGTACTTC.

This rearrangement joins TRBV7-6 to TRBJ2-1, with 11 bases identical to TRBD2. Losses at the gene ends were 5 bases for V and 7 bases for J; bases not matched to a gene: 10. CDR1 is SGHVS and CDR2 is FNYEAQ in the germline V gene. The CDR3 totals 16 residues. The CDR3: CASSLGLAVRRNEQFF. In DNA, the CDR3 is TGTGCCAGCAGCCTGGGACTAGCGGTCCGCCGGAATGAGCAGTTCTTC.

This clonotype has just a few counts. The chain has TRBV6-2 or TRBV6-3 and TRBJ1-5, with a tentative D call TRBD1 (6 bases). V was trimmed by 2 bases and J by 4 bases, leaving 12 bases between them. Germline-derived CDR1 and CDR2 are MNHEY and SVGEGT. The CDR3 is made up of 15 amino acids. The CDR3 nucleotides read TGTGCCAGCAGTTACGGCCCAGGGGTTAATCAGCCCCAGCATTTT. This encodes CASSYGPGVNQPQHF.

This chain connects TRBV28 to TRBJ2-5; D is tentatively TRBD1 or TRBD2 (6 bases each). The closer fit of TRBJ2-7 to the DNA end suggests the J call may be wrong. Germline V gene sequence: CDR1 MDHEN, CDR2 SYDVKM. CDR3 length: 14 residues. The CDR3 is CASRRPGDKDEQYF. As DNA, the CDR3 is TGTGCCAGCAGGCGCCCGGGGGACAAGGACGAGCAGTACTTC.

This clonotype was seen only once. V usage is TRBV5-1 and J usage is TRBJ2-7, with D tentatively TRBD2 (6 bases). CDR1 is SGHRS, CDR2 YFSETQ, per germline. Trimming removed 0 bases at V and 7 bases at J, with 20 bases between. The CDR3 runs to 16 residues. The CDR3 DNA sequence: TGCGCCAGCAGCTTGGGCCCCAATGATGGGGCGGGAGAGCAGTACTTC. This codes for CASSLGPNDGAGEQYF.

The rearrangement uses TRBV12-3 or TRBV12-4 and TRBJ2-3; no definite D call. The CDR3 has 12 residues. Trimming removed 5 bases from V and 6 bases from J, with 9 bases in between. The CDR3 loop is CASSPVQDTQYF. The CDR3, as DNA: TGTGCCAGCAGTCCAGTCCAGGATACGCAGTATTTT.

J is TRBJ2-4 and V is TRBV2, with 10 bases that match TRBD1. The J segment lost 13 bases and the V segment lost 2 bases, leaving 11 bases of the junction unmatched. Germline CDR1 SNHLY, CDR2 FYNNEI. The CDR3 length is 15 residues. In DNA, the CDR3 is TGTGCCAGCAGTGAAAGTGGGACAGGGGCGGGGGAGCAGTACTTC. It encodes CASSESGTGAGEQYF.

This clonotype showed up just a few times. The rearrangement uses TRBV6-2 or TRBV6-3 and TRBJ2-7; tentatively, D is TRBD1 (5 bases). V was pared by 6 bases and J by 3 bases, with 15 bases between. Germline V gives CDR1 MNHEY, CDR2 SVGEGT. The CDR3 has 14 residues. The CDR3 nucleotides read TGTGCCAGCAGATCGCGAAGGGGATTCTACGAGCAGTACTTC. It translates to CASRSRRGFYEQYF.

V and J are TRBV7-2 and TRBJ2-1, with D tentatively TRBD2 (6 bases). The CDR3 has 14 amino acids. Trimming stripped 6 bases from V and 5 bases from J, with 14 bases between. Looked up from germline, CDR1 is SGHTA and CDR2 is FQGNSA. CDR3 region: CASRGLLMNNEQFF. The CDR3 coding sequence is TGTGCCAGCAGGGGACTGCTAATGAACAATGAGCAGTTCTTC.

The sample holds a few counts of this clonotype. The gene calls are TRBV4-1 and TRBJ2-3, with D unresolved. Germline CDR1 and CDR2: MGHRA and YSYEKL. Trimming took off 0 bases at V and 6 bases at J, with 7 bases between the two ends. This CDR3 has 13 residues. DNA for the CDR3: TGCGCCAGCAGCCAAGATCTTAAGGATACGCAGTATTTT. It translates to CASSQDLKDTQYF.

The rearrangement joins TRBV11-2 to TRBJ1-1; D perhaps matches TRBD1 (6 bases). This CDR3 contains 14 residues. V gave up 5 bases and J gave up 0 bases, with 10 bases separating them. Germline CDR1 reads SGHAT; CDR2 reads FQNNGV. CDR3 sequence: CASSQGPLNTEAFF. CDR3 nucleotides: TGTGCCAGCAGCCAGGGGCCGCTGAACACTGAAGCTTTCTTT. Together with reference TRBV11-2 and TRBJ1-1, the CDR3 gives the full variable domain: EAGVAQSPRYKIIEKRQSVAFWCNPISGHATLYWYQQILGQGPKLLIQFQNNGVVDDSQLPKDRFSAERLKGVDSTLKIQPAKLEDSAVYLCASSQGPLNTEAFFGQGTRLTVV.

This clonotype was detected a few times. In nucleotides, the CDR3 is TGTGCCAGCAGCGTAGCCGGGGGGGGCTTATACGAGCAGTACTTC. As protein: CASSVAGGGLYEQYF. The V gene is TRBV9, the J gene TRBJ2-7, with TRBD2 matching 8 bases. V trimming: 0 bases; J trimming: 4 bases; junction bases outside the gene matches: 6. From germline, CDR1 is SGDLS and CDR2 YYNGEE. The CDR3 totals 15 residues.

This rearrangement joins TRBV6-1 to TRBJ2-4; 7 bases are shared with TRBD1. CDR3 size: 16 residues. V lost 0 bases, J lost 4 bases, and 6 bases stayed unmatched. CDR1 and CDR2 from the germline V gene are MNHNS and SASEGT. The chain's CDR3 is CASSEAPGQAKNIQYF. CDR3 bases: TGTGCCAGCAGTGAAGCACCCGGACAGGCGAAAAACATTCAGTACTTC.

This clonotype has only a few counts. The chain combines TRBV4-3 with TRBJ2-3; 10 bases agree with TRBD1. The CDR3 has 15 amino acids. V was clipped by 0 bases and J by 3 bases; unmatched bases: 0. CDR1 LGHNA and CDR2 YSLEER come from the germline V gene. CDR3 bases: TGCGCCAGCAGCCAAGAGGACAGGGGGACAGATACGCAGTATTTT. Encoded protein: CASSQEDRGTDTQYF.